This T cell receptor beta chain stems from a study of OX40 agonist ivuxolimab in advanced cancers. Overall study context: Anti-PD-1, anti-PD-L1 or anti-CTLA-4 therapy given earlier was allowed, and roughly 40% had some. Three patients got partial responses; one had hepatocellular carcinoma and two had cutaneous melanoma. Notes on the study in general: The antigens recognized by the expanded peripheral T cells, that is their antigen specificity, were not determined. Among the least clonally expanded were partial responders at 0.1-3.0 mg/kg.

The repertoire was sequenced with immunoSEQ multiplex PCR; TCRdb's copy has only in-frame clones and lacks some. Of tens of thousands of clones in the sample, approximately 83% are singletons; the top ten hold more than 6.5%. This clone was observed once. Its matching antigen is unknown. The CDR3 totals 15 residues. The germline CDR1 and CDR2 sequences are SGHTA and FQGNSA. The V gene lost 2 bases and the J gene lost 5 bases, with 13 bases spanning the gap. The clonotype originates from an adult with an advanced solid tumor such as melanoma, head and neck, liver or kidney cancer. Sequences were derived from CD4+ or CD8+ T cells sorted from blood, sampled in a trial of the OX40 agonist ivuxolimab. The rearrangement links TRBV7-2 to TRBJ1-5; D gene unclear. The CDR3 spells CASSLNDLAHQPQHF. DNA of the CDR3: TGTGCCAGCAGCTTAAACGACCTGGCACATCAGCCCCAGCATTTT.